This T cell receptor (beta chain) was profiled in a study of beta chain features in type 1 diabetes. As for the study in general: Similarity in age, gender and cell yields was seen between patients and healthy donors.

TCRB transcripts that were expressed got sequenced, as all of the isolated RNA had been reverse transcribed. Clones were read by immunoSEQ multiplex PCR, and TCRdb kept only the in-frame ones, dropping some. The sample gives 330,000 or so clones, roughly a fifth of which show up once; approximately 0.041% is in the top ten. Study observations and caveats: Sequencing the cDNA could make cells with high TCR expression show up more than they should. Type 1 diabetes patients had VDJ junctions that carried fewer insertions and more deletions. Shorter TCRB CDR3s, moderately but significantly so, marked every one of the four CD4+ subsets in Type 1 diabetes patients.

Germline V gives CDR1 SGHDN, CDR2 FVKESK. V lost 2 bases, J lost 4 bases, and 17 bases lay in between. The CDR3 runs 16 residues. This clone appeared a few times. The antigen is unknown. V and J are TRBV14 and TRBJ1-2; the D gene is possibly TRBD1 (5 bases). The sample was naive CD4+ T cells from blood. This sequence originates from a woman between 18 and 30 years old in good health. CDR3 sequence (DNA): TGTGCCAGCAGCCAATGGGGGGGACTCCCGGCCTATGGCTACACCTTC. It translates to CASSQWGGLPAYGYTF.